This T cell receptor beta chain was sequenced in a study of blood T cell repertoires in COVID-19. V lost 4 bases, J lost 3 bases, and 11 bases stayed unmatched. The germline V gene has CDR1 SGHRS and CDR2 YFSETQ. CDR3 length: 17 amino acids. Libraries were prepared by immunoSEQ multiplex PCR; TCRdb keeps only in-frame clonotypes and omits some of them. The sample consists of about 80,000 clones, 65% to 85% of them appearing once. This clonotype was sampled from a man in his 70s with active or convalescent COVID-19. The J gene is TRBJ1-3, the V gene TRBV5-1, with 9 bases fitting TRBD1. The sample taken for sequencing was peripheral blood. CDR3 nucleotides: TGCGCCAGCAGCCCCGGCCCGGGACAGGGTTTTGGAAACACCATATATTTT. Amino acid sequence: CASSPGPGQGFGNTIYF. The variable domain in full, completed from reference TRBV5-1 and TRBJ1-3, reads KAGVTQTPRYLIKTRGQQVTLSCSPISGHRSVSWYQQTPGQGLQFLFEYFSETQRNKGNFPGRFSGRQFSNSRSEMNVSTLELGDSALYLCASSPGPGQGFGNTIYFGEGSWLTVV.